This T cell receptor beta chain was found in a study of blood T cell repertoires in COVID-19. TCRdb keeps only in-frame clones here, not all; method: immunoSEQ multiplex PCR. In the table there are hundreds of thousands of clones, over 75% of which are singletons. CDR1 is ENHRY, CDR2 SYGVKD, per germline. V was clipped by 2 bases and J by 5 bases, with 9 bases between them. The CDR3 sequence is 13 residues long. This TCR derives from a man aged 18 to 35 with active or convalescent COVID-19. The rearrangement joins TRBV10-3 to TRBJ1-2, with D perhaps matching TRBD1 (5 bases). The sequencing input was peripheral blood. The CDR3: CAISEGQGYGYTF. The CDR3 nucleotides are TGTGCCATCAGTGAGGGGCAGGGATATGGCTACACCTTC.